These 11 T cell receptor beta chains came from one sample sequenced in a study of cytomegalovirus exposure and HLA in healthy donors. Amplification used 60 Vbeta primers and 13 Jbeta primers. The data were produced by immunoSEQ multiplex PCR, yet TCRdb's version contains in-frame clones alone and is incomplete. The sample has some 170,000 clones; around 88% are singletons. Sequenced sample: PBMCs. Source of these receptors: a woman younger than 45 in good health and CMV-seronegative.

This clone was seen only once. This sequence joins TRBV5-1 and TRBJ2-7; 9 bases map to TRBD1. J gave up 2 bases and V 3 bases, and 3 bases lay outside the gene matches. In germline, CDR1 is SGHRS, CDR2 YFSETQ. CDR3 length: 14 residues. The CDR3 sequence: CASSWDREAYEQYF. CDR3 sequence (DNA): TGCGCCAGCAGCTGGGACAGGGAGGCCTACGAGCAGTACTTC.

In its sample, this clone was seen a few times. The chain uses TRBV19 and TRBJ1-1; D is uncertain. The CDR3 totals 14 residues. V was clipped by 6 bases and J by 5 bases, with 16 bases between them. Germline V CDR1 and CDR2: LNHDA, SQIVND (reference sequence). CDR3 residues: CASSLRGSETEAFF. The DNA for the CDR3 is TGTGCCAGTAGCCTCCGTGGGTCGGAGACTGAAGCTTTCTTT.

V gene TRBV18 combines with J gene TRBJ1-1, with a possible D match to TRBD1 (5 bases). The CDR3 length is 13 residues. Per germline, CDR1 KGHSH and CDR2 LQKENI. V lost 3 bases, J lost 4 bases, and 9 bases lay in between. The CDR3: CASSPGQPTEAFF. Written as DNA, the CDR3 is TGTGCCAGCTCACCGGGGCAGCCCACTGAAGCTTTCTTT.

V gene TRBV6-5 combines with J gene TRBJ2-7; D possibly corresponds to TRBD2 (6 bases). The germline V and J ends were trimmed by 0 bases and 1 base, with 13 bases remaining between them. CDR3 size: 16 residues. Germline values: CDR1 MNHEY, CDR2 SVGAGI. The DNA for the CDR3 is TGTGCCAGCAGTTACTCAAAAGGAGGGCCTTCCTACGAGCAGTACTTC. Its translation: CASSYSKGGPSYEQYF.

The genes are TRBV7-2 and TRBJ2-1, with TRBD2 matching over 11 bases. Trimming took 1 base from V and 9 from J; bases not matched to a gene: 5. The germline V gene encodes CDR1 SGHTA and CDR2 FQGNSA. This CDR3 contains 15 residues. The CDR3 nucleotides read TGTGCCAGCAGCTTAGTTAGCGGGGGGGCTGGTGAGCAGTTCTTC. Protein product: CASSLVSGGAGEQFF.

The V and J genes are TRBV6-5 and TRBJ1-1; D might be TRBD1 (6 bases). This CDR3 spans 15 amino acids. Per germline, CDR1 MNHEY and CDR2 SVGAGI. Trimming shortened V by 5 bases and J by 4 bases, and 17 bases separated the two germline ends. The CDR3 sequence: CASSMFGGAGTEAFF. The CDR3 bases are TGTGCCAGCAGTATGTTTGGGGGCGCGGGCACTGAAGCTTTCTTT.

V is TRBV11-3 and J is TRBJ2-5, with 10 bases fitting TRBD2. CDR1 is SGHNT and CDR2 is YENEEA in the germline V gene. This CDR3 is built from 17 residues. Trimming cost V 5 bases and J 3 bases; bases outside gene matches: 12. The CDR3 loop reads CASSRQDRLAGEETQYF. For the CDR3, the DNA is TGTGCCAGCAGCCGCCAGGATCGGCTAGCGGGAGAAGAGACCCAGTACTTC.

This clone came up once. The genes are TRBV28 and TRBJ2-1; the match to TRBD1 covers 7 bases. This CDR3 is 16 amino acids long. With V trimmed by 5 bases and J by 9 bases, 16 bases remained unmatched. CDR1 MDHEN and CDR2 SYDVKM come from the germline V gene. CDR3 nucleotide sequence: TGTGCCAGCAGTCCCCTAGGGCAGGGGGATTTAGTTGAGCAGTTCTTC. This sequence encodes CASSPLGQGDLVEQFF.

The chain couples TRBV5-1 to TRBJ2-7; TRBD1 aligns across 7 bases. The CDR3 has 15 residues. Trimming cost V 4 bases and J 3 bases; bases outside gene matches: 10. Germline V gives CDR1 SGHRS, CDR2 YFSETQ. CDR3 sequence: CASSSFSGQLYEQYF. In DNA, the CDR3 is TGCGCCAGCAGCAGTTTTTCGGGACAGCTCTACGAGCAGTACTTC.

Worth noting for this clone: The identical CDR3 is also encoded by other nucleotide sequences in the sample. The chain couples TRBV5-8 to TRBJ2-3, with D perhaps matching TRBD1 (5 bases). There are 14 residues in the CDR3. CDR1 and CDR2 (germline): SGHTS, YDEGEE. Trimming stripped 0 bases from V and 0 bases from J, with 5 bases between. In DNA, the CDR3 is TGTGCCAGCAGCTTGGACAGGAGCACAGATACGCAGTATTTT. Its translation: CASSLDRSTDTQYF.

The chain uses TRBV13 and TRBJ2-6; possible D gene TRBD1, 5 bases. CDR1 and CDR2 from the germline V gene are PRHDT and FYEKMQ (reference sequence). V was shortened by 2 bases and J by 4 bases, with 15 bases between the two germline ends. There are 17 residues in the CDR3. CDR3 nucleotide sequence: TGTGCCAGCAGCTTAATTCCAGGGTCTACCGGGGCCAACGTCCTGACTTTC. Its translation is CASSLIPGSTGANVLTF.